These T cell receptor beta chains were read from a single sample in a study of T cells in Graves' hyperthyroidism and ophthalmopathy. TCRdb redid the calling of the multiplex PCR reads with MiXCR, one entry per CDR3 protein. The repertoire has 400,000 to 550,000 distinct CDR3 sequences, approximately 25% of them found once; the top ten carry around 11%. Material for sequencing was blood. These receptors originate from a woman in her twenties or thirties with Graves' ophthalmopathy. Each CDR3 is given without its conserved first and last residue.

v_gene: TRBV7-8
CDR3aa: ASSYSTSGNGELF

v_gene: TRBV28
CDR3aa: ASSLSVAGYGYT

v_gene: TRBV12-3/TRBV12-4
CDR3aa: ASSKGSYEQY

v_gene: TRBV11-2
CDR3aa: ASSLSWGGGTETQY

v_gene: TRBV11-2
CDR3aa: ASSFSIWGGASEGYT

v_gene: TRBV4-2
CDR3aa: ANSQSGEGTQY

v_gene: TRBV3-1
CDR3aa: ASSQMGSRKAF

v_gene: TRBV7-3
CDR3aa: ASSVVGGQDIQY

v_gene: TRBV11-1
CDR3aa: ASSQINYGYT

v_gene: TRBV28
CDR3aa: ASSRNRQADSYEQY

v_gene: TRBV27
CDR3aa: ASSFEGRGHQPQH

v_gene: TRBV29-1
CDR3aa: SVRDRSPYEQY

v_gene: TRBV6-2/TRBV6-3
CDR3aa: ASSGDRLNQPQH

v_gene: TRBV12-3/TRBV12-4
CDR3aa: ATSGRAGGETQY

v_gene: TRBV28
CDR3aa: ASSSGQGGAWFNQPQH

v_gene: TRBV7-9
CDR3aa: ASSSGPGYEQY

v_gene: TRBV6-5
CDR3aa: ASSYSAGVSTGELF

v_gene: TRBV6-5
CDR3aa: ASSYIRGSTEAF

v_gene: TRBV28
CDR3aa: ASSLEVWSSGNTIY

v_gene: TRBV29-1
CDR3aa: SVTGRGTEAF

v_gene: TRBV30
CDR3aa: AWRETGEAF

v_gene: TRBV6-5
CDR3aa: ASSYAGGAGELF

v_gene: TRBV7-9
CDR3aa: ASTFGGSPYEQY

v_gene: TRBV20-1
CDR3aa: SAQKRQATNYGYT

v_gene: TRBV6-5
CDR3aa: ASSYADRAYEQY

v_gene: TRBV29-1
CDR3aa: SGWDRGSYEQY

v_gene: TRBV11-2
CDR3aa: ASSLVQSTDTQY

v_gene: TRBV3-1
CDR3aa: ASSQGAPAGAHTGELF

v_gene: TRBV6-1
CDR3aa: ASTVGQGARYEQY